A selection of T cell receptor beta chains follows, all from one sample in a study of long-term antiretroviral therapy in people with HIV. The method was immunoSEQ multiplex PCR; TCRdb's version includes in-frame clones alone and lacks a portion of them. This sample has around 13,000 clones, with over 60% found just once. Here the sequenced sample was unsorted PBMCs, taken 0.5 years before starting antiretroviral therapy. The receptors were sampled from a woman between 40 and 55 years old with HIV. Both conserved end residues are part of each CDR3. The D gene is left open where the match is weak. The size of a clone is reported for some rows only, either as once, few or many, or as a class for expanded clones.

v_gene	abundance	len	j_gene	d_gene	CDR3aa	CDR3nt
TRBV5-1	NA	16	TRBJ2-3	NA	CASSLAGRGVTDTQYF	TGCGCCAGCAGCTTGGCCGGCAGGGGCGTCACAGATACGCAGTATTTT
TRBV27	NA	17	TRBJ1-5	NA	CASSLRGVRGPDQPQHF	TGTGCCAGCAGTTTACGCGGGGTCCGGGGACCGGATCAGCCCCAGCATTTT
TRBV27	few	17	TRBJ2-1	TRBD2	CASSIAGFTASYNEQFF	TGTGCCAGCAGCATAGCGGGATTTACGGCGTCCTACAATGAGCAGTTCTTC
TRBV7-9	NA	15	TRBJ2-1	TRBD2	CASRRMTSAYNEQFF	TGTGCCAGCAGACGCATGACTAGCGCCTACAATGAGCAGTTCTTC
TRBV27	few	15	TRBJ2-7	NA	CASSSDSLGTYEQYF	TGTGCCAGCAGTTCCGACAGCTTGGGTACCTACGAGCAGTACTTC
TRBV6-6	NA	16	TRBJ2-7	TRBD1	CASSSPGTGTTYEQYF	TGTGCCAGCAGTTCGCCCGGGACAGGGACAACCTACGAGCAGTACTTC
TRBV4-1	NA	17	TRBJ2-3	TRBD1	CASSLTGQGFLEDTQYF	TGCGCCAGCAGCCTGACAGGACAGGGATTCTTGGAGGATACGCAGTATTTT
TRBV30	few	14	TRBJ1-5	NA	CAWRDSYSNQPQHF	TGTGCCTGGAGGGACAGCTATAGCAATCAGCCCCAGCATTTT
TRBV5-1	NA	14	TRBJ2-7	NA	CASRSGQGNDEQYF	TGCGCCAGCAGGTCTGGGCAGGGAAACGACGAGCAGTACTTC
TRBV2	NA	11	TRBJ2-3	NA	CASSEPDTQYF	TGTGCCAGCAGTGAGCCAGATACGCAGTATTTT
TRBV11-2	NA	17	TRBJ2-3	TRBD2	CASSLAGTTASTDTQYF	TGTGCCAGCAGCTTGGCTGGGACTACAGCTAGCACAGATACGCAGTATTTT
TRBV19	NA	13	TRBJ2-2	NA	CATSRWYTGELFF	TGTGCCACCTCTCGTTGGTACACCGGGGAGCTGTTTTTT
TRBV19	NA	13	TRBJ2-7	NA	CASRGLSTYEQYF	TGTGCCAGTCGGGGCCTATCTACCTACGAGCAGTACTTC
TRBV18	NA	15	TRBJ2-5	TRBD2	CASSRAGTSEQTQYF	TGTGCCAGCTCACGTGCGGGGACTAGCGAACAGACCCAGTACTTC
TRBV19	NA	14	TRBJ2-1	NA	CASRPGTNYNEQFF	TGTGCCAGTAGACCCGGGACAAACTACAATGAGCAGTTCTTC
TRBV6-6	NA	16	TRBJ2-2	NA	CASSYFRQGAGGELFF	TGTGCCAGCAGTTACTTTAGACAAGGAGCCGGCGGGGAGCTGTTTTTT
TRBV23-1	NA	14	TRBJ2-7	NA	CASSIRRREHEQYF	TGCGCCAGCAGCATAAGACGCCGCGAGCACGAGCAGTACTTC
TRBV2	once	17	TRBJ2-7	TRBD2	CASSEAWGGVSSYEQYF	TGTGCCAGCAGTGAAGCGTGGGGGGGGGTAAGCTCCTACGAGCAGTACTTC
TRBV18	NA	16	TRBJ1-2	NA	CASSPPVMRLKYGYTF	TGTGCCAGCTCACCACCCGTAATGAGGTTAAAATATGGCTACACCTTC
TRBV7-2	NA	14	TRBJ2-7	NA	CASSRGRQDYEQYF	TGTGCCAGCAGCCGGGGCCGACAGGACTACGAGCAGTACTTC
TRBV29-1	NA	12	TRBJ2-5	NA	CSVEWGKETQYF	TGCAGCGTTGAATGGGGTAAAGAGACCCAGTACTTC
TRBV30	NA	13	TRBJ2-7	NA	CAWSSWTPYEQYF	TGTGCCTGGAGTTCCTGGACCCCCTACGAGCAGTACTTC
TRBV4-3	few	14	TRBJ2-7	NA	CASSQGRFGYEQYF	TGCGCCAGCAGCCAGGGGCGGTTTGGGTACGAGCAGTACTTC
TRBV21-1	NA	15	TRBJ1-1	NA	CASSKGDTVNTEAFF	TGTGCCAGCAGCAAAGGTGATACAGTCAACACTGAAGCTTTCTTT
TRBV2	NA	20	TRBJ1-1	TRBD1	CASSEEGRGYMQGVNTEAFF	TGTGCCAGCAGTGAAGAAGGTCGAGGGTATATGCAGGGGGTGAACACTGAAGCTTTCTTT
TRBV15	once	13	TRBJ2-1	NA	CATSWGRSNEQFF	TGTGCCACCAGCTGGGGCAGATCCAATGAGCAGTTCTTC
TRBV5-4	NA	14	TRBJ2-7	TRBD2	CASSAGGGSYEQYF	TGTGCCAGCAGCGCGGGGGGCGGCTCCTACGAGCAGTACTTC
TRBV29-1	NA	15	TRBJ2-1	TRBD1	CSARDGTGLYNEQFF	TGCAGCGCCCGAGACGGGACAGGTCTCTACAATGAGCAGTTCTTC
TRBV6-5	NA	14	TRBJ1-2	NA	CASSPLKGGYGYTF	TGTGCCAGCAGCCCCCTAAAGGGGGGTTATGGCTACACCTTC
TRBV7-9	NA	15	TRBJ2-7	TRBD1	CASSLGGQFSYEQYF	TGTGCCAGCAGCTTAGGGGGACAGTTCTCCTACGAGCAGTACTTC
TRBV11-2	NA	17	TRBJ1-6	TRBD1	CASSLVSGTGVWAPLHF	TGTGCCAGCAGCTTAGTTTCCGGGACAGGGGTGTGGGCACCCCTCCACTTT
TRBV9	few	15	TRBJ1-2	NA	CASSVAQGPNYGYTF	TGTGCCAGCAGCGTAGCGCAGGGGCCTAACTATGGCTACACCTTC
TRBV6-1	NA	14	TRBJ2-3	TRBD1	CAGGQGLSTDTQYF	TGTGCCGGGGGACAGGGGCTAAGCACAGATACGCAGTATTTT
TRBV14	NA	13	TRBJ1-6	NA	CASSQSYNSPLHF	TGTGCCAGCAGCCAATCCTATAATTCACCCCTCCACTTT
TRBV5-6	once	12	TRBJ1-2	NA	CASSTGDYGYTF	TGTGCCAGCAGCACGGGGGACTATGGCTACACCTTC
TRBV28	NA	14	TRBJ2-5	NA	CASSFLQPQETQYF	TGTGCCAGCAGTTTCTTACAGCCCCAAGAGACCCAGTACTTC
TRBV6-5	NA	15	TRBJ1-5	TRBD1	CASSLRQGTNQPQHF	TGTGCCAGCAGCCTCCGACAGGGGACCAATCAGCCCCAGCATTTT
TRBV4-3	NA	15	TRBJ1-6	TRBD1	CASSPEGGNNSPLHF	TGCGCCAGCAGCCCCGAAGGGGGCAATAATTCACCCCTCCACTTT